This T cell receptor (beta chain) was captured in a study of T cell changes during pregnancy in multiple sclerosis. TCRdb's copy holds only in-frame clones and misses some; the assay was immunoSEQ multiplex PCR. Among around 32,000 clones listed, about 91% were seen once. Germline V CDR1 and CDR2: SGHTA, FQGNSA. V lost 2 bases to trimming and J lost 3 bases; unmatched junction nucleotides: 8. This CDR3 region has 16 residues. The source is a female donor with multiple sclerosis, enrolled in a pregnancy study. The J gene is TRBJ1-2, the V gene TRBV7-2; TRBD1 matches at 8 bases. The sample here was CD8+ T cells from peripheral blood mononuclear cells, taken before pregnancy. The CDR3 coding sequence is TGTGCCAGCAGCTTAACTGTAGGACAGGGTTACTATGGCTACACCTTC. Protein: CASSLTVGQGYYGYTF. Based on the CDR3 plus reference TRBV7-2 and TRBJ1-2, the full variable domain is GAGVSQSPSNKVTEKGKDVELRCDPISGHTALYWYRQSLGQGLEFLIYFQGNSAPDKSGLPSDRFSAERTGGSVSTLTIQRTQQEDSAVYLCASSLTVGQGYYGYTFGSGTRLTVV.